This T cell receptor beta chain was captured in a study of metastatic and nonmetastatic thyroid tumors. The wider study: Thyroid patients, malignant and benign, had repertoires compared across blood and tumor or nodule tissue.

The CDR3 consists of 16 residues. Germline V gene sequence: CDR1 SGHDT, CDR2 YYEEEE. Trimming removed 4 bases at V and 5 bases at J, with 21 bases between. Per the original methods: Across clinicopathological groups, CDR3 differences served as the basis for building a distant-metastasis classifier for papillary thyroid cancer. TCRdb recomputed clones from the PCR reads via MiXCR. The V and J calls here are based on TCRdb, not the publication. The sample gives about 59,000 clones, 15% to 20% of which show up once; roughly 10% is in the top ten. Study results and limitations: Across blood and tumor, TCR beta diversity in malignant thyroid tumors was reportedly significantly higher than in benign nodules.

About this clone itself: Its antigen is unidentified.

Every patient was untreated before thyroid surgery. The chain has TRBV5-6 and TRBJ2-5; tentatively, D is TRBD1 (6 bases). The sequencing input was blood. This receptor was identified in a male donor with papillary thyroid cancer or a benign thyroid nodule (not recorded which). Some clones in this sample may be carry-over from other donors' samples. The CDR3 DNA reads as TGTGCCAGCAGCCCGGTTGGACAGAGCTTTTGTGAGACCCAGTACTTC. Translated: CASSPVGQSFCETQYF.